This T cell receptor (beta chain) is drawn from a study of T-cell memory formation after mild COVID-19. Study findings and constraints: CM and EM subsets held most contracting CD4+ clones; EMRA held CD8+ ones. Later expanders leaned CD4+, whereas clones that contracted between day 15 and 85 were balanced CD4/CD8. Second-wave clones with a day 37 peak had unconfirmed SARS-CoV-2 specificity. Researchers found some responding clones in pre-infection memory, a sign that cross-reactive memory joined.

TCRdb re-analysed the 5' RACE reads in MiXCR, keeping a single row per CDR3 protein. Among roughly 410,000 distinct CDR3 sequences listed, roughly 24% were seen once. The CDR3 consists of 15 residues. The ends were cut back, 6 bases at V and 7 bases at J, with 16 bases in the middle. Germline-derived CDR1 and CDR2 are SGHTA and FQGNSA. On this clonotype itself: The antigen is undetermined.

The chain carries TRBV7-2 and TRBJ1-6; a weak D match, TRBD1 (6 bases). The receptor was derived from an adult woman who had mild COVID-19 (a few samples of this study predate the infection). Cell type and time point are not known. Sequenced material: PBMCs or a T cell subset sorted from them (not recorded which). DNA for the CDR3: TGTGCCAGCAGACGAACACAGGGCACCAATTCACCCCTCCACTTT. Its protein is CASRRTQGTNSPLHF.